This entry concerns a single T cell receptor beta chain. Its antigen remains unidentified. Sequencing used cDNA as its template, made by extracting RNA and reverse transcribing it. Only in-frame clones appear in the TCRdb table, and some are missing; sequencing was by immunoSEQ multiplex PCR. Among about 250,000 clones listed, about two thirds were seen once. These data belong to a study of CD8+ T cells in alopecia areata. Study background: Administration of oral tofacitinib to treated patients was at 5 to 10 mg twice daily.

Regarding the study as a whole: Lesional scalp displayed greater clonality than normal scalp, most notably in alopecia totalis/universalis.

This clonotype was obtained from a human donor with alopecia areata. The sequenced sample was CD4+ T cells sorted from blood, obtained at week 0.

The CDR3 sequence is CASSLSGGAGYNEQFF. CDR3 in DNA: TGTGCCAGCAGCCTTAGCGGGGGGGCCGGGTACAATGAGCAGTTCTTC. This chain links TRBV5-6 with TRBJ2-1; 11 bases line up with TRBD2. Germline CDR1 reads SGHDT; CDR2 reads YYEEEE. The CDR3 has 16 residues. Trimming cost V 4 bases and J 4 bases; bases outside gene matches: 7.